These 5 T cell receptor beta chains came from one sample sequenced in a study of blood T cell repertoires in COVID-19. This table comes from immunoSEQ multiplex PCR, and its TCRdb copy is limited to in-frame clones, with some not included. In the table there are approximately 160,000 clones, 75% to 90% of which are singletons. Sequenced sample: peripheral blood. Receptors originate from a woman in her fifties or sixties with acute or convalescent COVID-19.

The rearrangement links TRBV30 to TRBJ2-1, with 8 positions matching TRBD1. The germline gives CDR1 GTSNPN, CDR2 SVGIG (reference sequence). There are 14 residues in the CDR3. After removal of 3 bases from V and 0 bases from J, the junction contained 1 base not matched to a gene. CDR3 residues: CAWRTGGSYNEQFF. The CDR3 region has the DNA TGTGCCTGGAGAACAGGGGGCTCCTACAATGAGCAGTTCTTC.

The CDR3: CASSPLTGEVNTEAFF. The CDR3 DNA reads TGCGCCAGCAGCCCGCTAACAGGGGAAGTAAACACTGAAGCTTTCTTT. This rearrangement joins TRBV5-1 to TRBJ1-1; 7 nucleotides match TRBD1. Germline values: CDR1 SGHRS, CDR2 YFSETQ. Germline trimming cut 4 bases from V and 2 bases from J; bases unmatched to any gene: 11. The CDR3 has 16 residues. The full variable domain, with the rest looked up from reference TRBV5-1 and TRBJ1-1, is KAGVTQTPRYLIKTRGQQVTLSCSPISGHRSVSWYQQTPGQGLQFLFEYFSETQRNKGNFPGRFSGRQFSNSRSEMNVSTLELGDSALYLCASSPLTGEVNTEAFFGQGTRLTVV.

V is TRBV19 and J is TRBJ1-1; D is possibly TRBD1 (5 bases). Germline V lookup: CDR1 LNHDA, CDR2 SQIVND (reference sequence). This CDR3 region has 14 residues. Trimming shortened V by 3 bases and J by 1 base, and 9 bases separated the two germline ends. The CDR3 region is CASSIFGQNTEAFF. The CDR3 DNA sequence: TGTGCCAGTAGTATCTTCGGACAGAACACTGAAGCTTTCTTT. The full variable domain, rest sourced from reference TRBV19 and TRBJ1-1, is DGGITQSPKYLFRKEGQNVTLSCEQNLNHDAMYWYRQDPGQGLRLIYYSQIVNDFQKGDIAEGYSVSREKKESFPLTVTSAQKNPTAFYLCASSIFGQNTEAFFGQGTRLTVV.

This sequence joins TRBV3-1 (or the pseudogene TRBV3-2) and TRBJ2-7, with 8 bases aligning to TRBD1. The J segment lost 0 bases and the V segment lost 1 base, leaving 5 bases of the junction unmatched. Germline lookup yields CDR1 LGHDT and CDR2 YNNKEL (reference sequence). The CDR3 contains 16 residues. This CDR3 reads CASSQALQGASYEQYF. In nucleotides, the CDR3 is TGTGCCAGCAGCCAAGCTTTGCAGGGGGCCTCCTACGAGCAGTACTTC.

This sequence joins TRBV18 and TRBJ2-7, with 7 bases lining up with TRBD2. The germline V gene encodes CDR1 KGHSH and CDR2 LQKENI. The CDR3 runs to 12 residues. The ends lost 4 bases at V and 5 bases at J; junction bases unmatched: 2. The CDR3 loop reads CASSLRGDEQYF. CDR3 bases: TGTGCCAGCTCACTTCGGGGGGACGAGCAGTACTTC.